These 5 T cell receptor beta chains originate from one sample sequenced in a study of T cell changes during pregnancy in multiple sclerosis. Produced via immunoSEQ multiplex PCR; TCRdb's table is partial and in-frame only. This sample has around 56,000 clones; approximately 90% occur once, and the top ten carry 2% to 2.5%. This sample comprised peripheral blood, obtained in the first trimester of pregnancy. These receptors all stem from a female donor in good health, enrolled as a control in a pregnancy study.

The chain has TRBV28 and TRBJ2-1; 11 bases match TRBD2. There are 14 residues in the CDR3. Trimming at V came to 7 bases and at J to 6 bases, leaving 5 bases not matched to a gene. Germline V lookup: CDR1 MDHEN, CDR2 SYDVKM. As DNA, the CDR3 is TGTGCCAGCATTAGCGGGGGGGCTCTCAATGAGCAGTTCTTC. Translation: CASISGGALNEQFF.

This clone was seen once. V and J are TRBV4-1 and TRBJ2-7; D possibly corresponds to TRBD1 (7 bases). V lost 3 bases and J lost 2, with 14 bases in between. The CDR3 consists of 15 residues. From germline, CDR1 is MGHRA and CDR2 YSYEKL. CDR3 nucleotides: TGCGCCAGCAGCCAGACTACCAGGGGGGCCTACGAGCAGTACTTC. It is translated as CASSQTTRGAYEQYF.

J is TRBJ2-3 and V is TRBV19, with 10 bases aligning to TRBD2. CDR1 is LNHDA and CDR2 is SQIVND in the germline V gene (reference sequence). Trimming cost V 5 bases and J 2 bases; bases outside gene matches: 10. The CDR3 spans 17 residues. This CDR3 is CASSARRTSGNTDTQYF. CDR3 nucleotides: TGTGCCAGTAGTGCCCGGAGGACTAGCGGAAACACAGATACGCAGTATTTT.

The J gene is TRBJ2-3, the V gene TRBV18; TRBD1 matches 8 bases. From germline, CDR1 is KGHSH and CDR2 LQKENI. The CDR3 length is 12 residues. V shed 3 bases, J shed 9 bases, and the junction held 2 bases outside the gene matches. The DNA of the CDR3 is TGTGCCAGCTCACCCGGGGACAGGACGCAGTATTTT. This sequence encodes CASSPGDRTQYF.

This chain links TRBV27 with TRBJ1-4; 11 bases align to TRBD1. The trim removed 8 bases at V and 8 bases at J, leaving 7 bases unmatched. This CDR3 comprises 14 residues. CDR1 MNHEY and CDR2 SMNVEV come from the germline V gene (reference sequence). CDR3 sequence reads: CASGGRDRGEKLFF. CDR3 bases: TGTGCCAGCGGGGGAAGGGACAGGGGGGAAAAACTGTTTTTT.